A selection of T cell receptor beta chains follows, all from one sample in a study of Tregs in tolerant kidney transplant recipients. The assay was immunoSEQ multiplex PCR, and TCRdb's table has in-frame clones only and misses some. The table shows roughly 250,000 clones, with approximately 83% occurring only once. The sequenced sample was CD4+ T cells from blood. The receptors here all came from a human donor in good health. CDR3s include the opening cysteine and the closing phenylalanine or tryptophan. D genes are given only for firm matches. Clone size appears in some rows only: once, few, many, or a class for an expanded clone.

v_call	cdr3_length	clone_size	d_call	j_call	cdr3_nt	cdr3_aa
TRBV15	14	-	TRBD1	TRBJ1-2	TGTGCCACCAACCGGGACAGGGGCAACTATGGCTACACCTTC	CATNRDRGNYGYTF
TRBV21-1	17	-	-	TRBJ2-1	TGTGCCAGCAGCCCCCCTGGGGGGCCCAGCTCCTACAATGAGCAGTTCTTC	CASSPPGGPSSYNEQFF
TRBV29-1	14	few	-	TRBJ1-2	TGCAGCGTGGCCGGGCTATCGAGGGACTATGGCTACACCTTC	CSVAGLSRDYGYTF
TRBV13	14	-	TRBD1	TRBJ1-1	TGTGCCAGCAGCGGGTACAGGGGAGGTACTGAAGCTTTCTTT	CASSGYRGGTEAFF
TRBV10-3	13	once	-	TRBJ1-2	TGTGCCATCAAGGCAGCGGGGAACTATGGCTACACCTTC	CAIKAAGNYGYTF
TRBV15	16	-	TRBD2	TRBJ2-1	TGTGCCACCAGCAGACTAGCGGGGGCCTCCACCAATGAGCAGTTCTTC	CATSRLAGASTNEQFF
TRBV14	13	-	-	TRBJ2-3	TGTGCCAGCAGCCAAGAGGTCAGAGTGACGCAGTATTTT	CASSQEVRVTQYF
TRBV6-5	15	few	-	TRBJ1-4	TGTGCCAGCAGATACTCCCACAGGGCTAATGAAAAACTGTTTTTT	CASRYSHRANEKLFF
TRBV19	16	-	-	TRBJ2-5	TGTGCCAGTAGGACAACAGGGATCTATTACCAAGAGACCCAGTACTTC	CASRTTGIYYQETQYF
TRBV7-6	20	-	TRBD2	TRBJ2-1	TGTGCCAGCAGCTCCAGGGCGACTAGCGGGAGGGCCAGGGTGCGTCATGAGCAGTTCTTC	CASSSRATSGRARVRHEQFF
TRBV9	15	-	TRBD1	TRBJ2-3	TGTGCCAGCAGCTTACGGACAGGGGGCACAGATACGCAGTATTTT	CASSLRTGGTDTQYF
TRBV7-2	14	few	-	TRBJ2-5	TGTGCCAGCAGCCCCCAGGGTAACGGGGAGACCCAGTACTTC	CASSPQGNGETQYF
TRBV5-6	15	-	TRBD1	TRBJ1-4	TGTGCCAGCAGCGCGAGACAGGGTTGGGATGAAAAACTGTTTTTT	CASSARQGWDEKLFF
TRBV7-6	15	-	-	TRBJ1-4	TGTGCCAGCAGCTTAGGGGCGCGGGGGGCTGAAAAACTGTTTTTT	CASSLGARGAEKLFF
TRBV9	14	-	TRBD2	TRBJ2-5	TGTGCCAGCAGCAAGGGACTACCTCAAGAGACCCAGTACTTC	CASSKGLPQETQYF
TRBV14	12	-	-	TRBJ1-2	TGTGCCAGCAGCGAGGGGATCTATGGCTACACCTTC	CASSEGIYGYTF
TRBV4-2	15	-	TRBD1	TRBJ2-1	TGTGCCAGCAGCCCCCGGGACAGGGTGGTCAATGAGCAGTTCTTC	CASSPRDRVVNEQFF
TRBV18	14	-	TRBD1	TRBJ1-2	TGTGCCAGCTCACCACCGGACAGGGCGGGCGGCTACACCTTC	CASSPPDRAGGYTF
TRBV5-1	14	-	-	TRBJ1-1	TGCGCCAGCAGCTTGGGGGGGACTGACACTGAAGCTTTCTTT	CASSLGGTDTEAFF
TRBV18	15	-	TRBD1	TRBJ2-5	TGTGCCAGCTCACCTGGGACAGGTGGGCAAGAGACCCAGTACTTC	CASSPGTGGQETQYF
TRBV6-5	14	-	-	TRBJ2-7	TGTGCCAGCAGTTACGTTGGCTCAGCCTACGAGCAGTACTTC	CASSYVGSAYEQYF
TRBV5-1	16	-	TRBD1	TRBJ1-1	TGCGCCAGCAGCTTGATGGCAGGGGGTATGAACACTGAAGCTTTCTTT	CASSLMAGGMNTEAFF
TRBV27	13	-	TRBD1	TRBJ1-1	TGTGCCAGCAGTTTTAACAGGGGCACTGAAGCTTTCTTT	CASSFNRGTEAFF
TRBV15	17	-	TRBD2	TRBJ2-7	TGTGCCACCAGCAGAGAAGCTGGCGGGAGAATAACCTACGAGCAGTACTTC	CATSREAGGRITYEQYF
TRBV4-1	16	-	TRBD2	TRBJ2-3	TGCGCCAGCAGCCAAGAAATCGGGAGGTTGTCAGATACGCAGTATTTT	CASSQEIGRLSDTQYF
TRBV27	15	-	-	TRBJ2-7	TGTGCCAGCAGTAACCGGGCCACGGGCTCCTACGAGCAGTACTTC	CASSNRATGSYEQYF
TRBV7-3	14	-	TRBD1	TRBJ1-2	TGTGCCAGCAGCCAGACAGGGGGCCCCTATGGCTACACCTTC	CASSQTGGPYGYTF
TRBV11-2	16	-	-	TRBJ2-5	TGTGCCAGCAGCTTAAACACGAGGCAGGGCCTAGAGACCCAGTACTTC	CASSLNTRQGLETQYF
TRBV14	11	once	-	TRBJ2-3	TGTGCCAGCAGCCAATCGGATACGCAGTATTTT	CASSQSDTQYF
TRBV11-2	15	-	-	TRBJ2-2	TGTGCCAGCAGCCCTAGGGACACTTACACCGGGGAGCTGTTTTTT	CASSPRDTYTGELFF
TRBV19	15	-	-	TRBJ2-3	TGTGCCACCCGAACCGGGACTCCTAGCACAGATACGCAGTATTTT	CATRTGTPSTDTQYF
TRBV11-2	14	-	-	TRBJ1-4	TGTGCCAGCAGCTTCGGGACGGGCAGAGAAAAACTGTTTTTT	CASSFGTGREKLFF
TRBV5-4	16	-	TRBD1	TRBJ1-6	TGTGCCAGCAGCCCCGACAGGGGCGTCAGGAATTCACCCCTCCACTTT	CASSPDRGVRNSPLHF
TRBV6-5	13	-	-	TRBJ1-1	TGTGCCAGCAGACAGCTAGTGAACACTGAAGCTTTCTTT	CASRQLVNTEAFF
TRBV10-1	13	-	-	TRBJ1-1	TGCGCCAGCAGAGCAGGACAGAACACTGAAGCTTTCTTT	CASRAGQNTEAFF
TRBV7-8	15	-	-	TRBJ1-3	TGTGCCAGCAGCTATCAGGGGCCCTCTGGAAACACCATATATTTT	CASSYQGPSGNTIYF
TRBV10-2	15	once	TRBD2	TRBJ2-3	TGCGCCGCCACGGGGTTAGCGGGAGTGGCAGATACGCAGTATTTT	CAATGLAGVADTQYF
TRBV11-2	14	once	-	TRBJ2-1	TGTGCCAGCAGCTTAGATCAGTACTACAATGAGCAGTTCTTC	CASSLDQYYNEQFF
TRBV12-5	17	-	TRBD1	TRBJ2-2	TGTGCTAGTGCCACCCTCAGGGGACAGGGGGGCGTCGGGGAGCTGTTTTTT	CASATLRGQGGVGELFF
TRBV2	15	-	-	TRBJ2-1	TGTGCCAGCAGTGGCGCCGACCCTTCCTACAATGAGCAGTTCTTC	CASSGADPSYNEQFF